This section outlines one TCR beta chain sequence together with its context. The record originates from a study of blood T cell repertoires in COVID-19. Per the authors' pipeline: For nucleated cells, counts were estimated from reference gene primer amplification. The method was immunoSEQ multiplex PCR; TCRdb's version includes in-frame clones alone and lacks a portion of them. The V and J calls and the clone size are those of that table, but D and trimming were determined from the DNA. The sample shows tens of thousands of clones, 90% to 95% of them seen only once. The CDR3 is made up of 14 amino acids. Looked up from germline, CDR1 is SGDLS and CDR2 is YYNGEE. Trimming took 7 bases from V and 5 from J; bases not matched to a gene: 6.

Material for sequencing was peripheral blood. This chain connects TRBV9 to TRBJ2-1, with TRBD2 identical over 10 bases. This receptor was identified in a human donor in a cohort sampled during active COVID-19. The CDR3 is CASSPSGGNNEQFF. CDR3 bases: TGTGCCAGCTCCCCTAGCGGGGGTAACAATGAGCAGTTCTTC.